This T cell receptor (beta chain) was recovered during a study of blood T cell repertoires in COVID-19. The CDR3 is 15 amino acids. CDR1 is PRHDT and CDR2 is FYEKMQ in the germline V gene (reference sequence). V lost 3 bases and J lost 6; bases outside the gene matches: 10. The authors' processing: Estimation of nucleated cell counts relied on the amplification of reference gene primers. Here immunoSEQ multiplex PCR was the method, and the copy in TCRdb shows in-frame clones only, minus some. That table furnishes V, J and clone size, whereas the DNA furnished D and trimming. The data show fewer than 95,000 clones, about 90% seen once.

The chain links TRBV13 to TRBJ1-2, with 7 positions matching TRBD1. This receptor was obtained from a male donor with acute or convalescent COVID-19. The sequenced material came from peripheral blood. The CDR3: CASSFHSTGMHGYTF. CDR3 in DNA: TGTGCCAGCAGCTTCCACTCGACAGGGATGCATGGCTACACCTTC. The complete variable domain, with remaining parts taken from reference TRBV13 and TRBJ1-2, reads AAGVIQSPRHLIKEKRETATLKCYPIPRHDTVYWYQQGPGQDPQFLISFYEKMQSDKGSIPDRFSAQQFSDYHSELNMSSLELGDSALYFCASSFHSTGMHGYTFGSGTRLTVV.